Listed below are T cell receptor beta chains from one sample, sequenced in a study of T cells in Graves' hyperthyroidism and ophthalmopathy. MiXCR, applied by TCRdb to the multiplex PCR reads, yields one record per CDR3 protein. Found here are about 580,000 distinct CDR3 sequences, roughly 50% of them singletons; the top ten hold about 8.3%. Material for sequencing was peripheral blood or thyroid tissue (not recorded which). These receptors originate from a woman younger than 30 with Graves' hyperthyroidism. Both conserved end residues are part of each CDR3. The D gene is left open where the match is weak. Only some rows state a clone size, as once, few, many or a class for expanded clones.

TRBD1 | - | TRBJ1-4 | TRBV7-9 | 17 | CASSSSRKGQGGEKLFF | TGTGCCAGCAGCTCCTCGCGGAAGGGACAGGGAGGTGAAAAACTGTTTTTT
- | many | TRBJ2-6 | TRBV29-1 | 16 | CSTLGTSNSGANVLTF | TGCAGTACGCTCGGGACGTCGAACTCTGGGGCCAACGTCCTGACTTTC
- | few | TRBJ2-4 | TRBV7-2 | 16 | CASSLGPQVAKNIQYF | TGTGCCAGCAGCTTAGGACCACAAGTAGCCAAAAACATTCAGTACTTC
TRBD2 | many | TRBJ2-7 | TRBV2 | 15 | CASSLTSGRAYEQYF | TGTGCCAGCAGCCTAACTAGCGGGAGAGCCTACGAGCAGTACTTC
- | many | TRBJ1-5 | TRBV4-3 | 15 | CASSQAVRSNQPQHF | TGCGCCAGCAGCCAAGCCGTTCGGAGCAATCAGCCCCAGCATTTT
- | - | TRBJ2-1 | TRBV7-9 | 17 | CASSTSRVRGAYNEQLF | TGTGCCAGCAGCACGAGTCGGGTCCGAGGGGCCTACAATGAGCAGCTCTTC
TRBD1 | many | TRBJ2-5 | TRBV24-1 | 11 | CATARGETQYF | TGTGCCACTGCCAGGGGGGAGACCCAGTACTTC
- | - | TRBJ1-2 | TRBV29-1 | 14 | CSVAAGGAGYGYTF | TGCAGCGTTGCGGCGGGGGGCGCCGGATATGGCTACACCTTC
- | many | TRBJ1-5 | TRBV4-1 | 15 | CASSQMGLSNQPQHF | TGCGCCAGCAGCCAAATGGGACTTTCAAATCAGCCCCAGCATTTT
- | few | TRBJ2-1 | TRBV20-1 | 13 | CSARSETGNEQFF | TGCAGTGCTAGATCGGAGACAGGCAATGAGCAGTTCTTC
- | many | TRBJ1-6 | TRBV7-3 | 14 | CASRKDGNNSPLHF | TGTGCCAGCAGGAAGGACGGGAATAATTCACCCCTCCACTTT
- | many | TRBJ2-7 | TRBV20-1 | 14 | CSAREVRGPYEQYF | TGCAGTGCTAGAGAGGTTCGGGGGCCCTACGAGCAGTACTTC
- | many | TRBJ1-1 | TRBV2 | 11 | CASSGTVEAFF | TGTGCCAGCAGTGGGACAGTTGAAGCTTTCTTT
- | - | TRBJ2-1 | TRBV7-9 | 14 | CASRPALLGNEQFF | TGTGCCAGCAGACCCGCCCTCCTCGGGAATGAGCAGTTCTTC
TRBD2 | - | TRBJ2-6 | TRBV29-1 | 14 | CSVNLAGGANVLTF | TGCAGCGTTAATTTAGCGGGAGGGGCCAACGTCCTGACTTTC
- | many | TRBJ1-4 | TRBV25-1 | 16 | CASSEYSVATNEKLFF | TGTGCCAGCAGTGAATACAGTGTTGCAACTAATGAAAAACTGTTTTTT
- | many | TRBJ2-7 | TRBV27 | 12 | CASSSATYEQYF | TGTGCCAGCAGTTCCGCCACCTACGAGCAGTACTTC
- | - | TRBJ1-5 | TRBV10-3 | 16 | CAISGTRASGNQPQHF | TGTGCCATCAGTGGGACCCGGGCTAGCGGGAATCAGCCCCAGCATTTT
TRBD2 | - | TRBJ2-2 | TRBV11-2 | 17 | CASSLRLAGERTGELFF | TGTGCCAGCAGCCTACGACTAGCGGGAGAGCGCACCGGGGAGCTGTTTTTT
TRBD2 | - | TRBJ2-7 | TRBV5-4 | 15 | CASSLGLAGADEQYF | TGTGCCAGCAGCTTGGGACTAGCGGGAGCGGACGAGCAGTACTTC
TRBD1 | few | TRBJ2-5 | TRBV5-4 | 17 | CASGPGQKRDGRETQYF | TGTGCCAGCGGCCCGGGACAGAAAAGGGATGGGAGAGAGACCCAGTACTTC
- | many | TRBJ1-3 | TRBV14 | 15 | CASSQDSYSGNTIYF | TGTGCCAGCAGCCAAGACAGCTACTCCGGAAACACCATATATTTT
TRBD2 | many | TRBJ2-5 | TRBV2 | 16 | CASRDQSSGRGETQYF | TGTGCCAGCAGAGACCAATCGAGCGGGAGGGGGGAGACCCAGTACTTC
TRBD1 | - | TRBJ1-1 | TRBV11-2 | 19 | CASSLDLGWDRGRDTEAFF | TGTGCCAGCAGCTTAGACCTTGGGTGGGACAGGGGGCGCGACACTGAAGCTTTCTTT
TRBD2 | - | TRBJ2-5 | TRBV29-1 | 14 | CSGGTSGREETQYF | TGCAGCGGTGGGACTAGCGGGAGGGAAGAGACCCAGTACTTC
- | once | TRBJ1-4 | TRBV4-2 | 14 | CASSFRGGQEKLFF | TGTGCCAGCAGCTTTCGAGGGGGTCAGGAAAAACTGTTTTTT
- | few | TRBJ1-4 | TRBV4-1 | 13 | CASSQRADEKLFF | TGCGCCAGCAGCCAAAGGGCGGACGAAAAACTGTTTTTT
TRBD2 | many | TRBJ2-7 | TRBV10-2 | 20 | CASRDHLTSGSTRMPYEQYF | TGCGCCAGCAGGGACCACCTAACTAGCGGGAGTACCCGAATGCCCTACGAGCAGTACTTC
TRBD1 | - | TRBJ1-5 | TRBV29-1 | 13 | CSSSTGDGQPQHF | TGCAGCAGCTCGACAGGGGACGGGCAGCCCCAGCATTTT
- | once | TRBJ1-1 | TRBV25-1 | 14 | CASSASDMNTEAFF | TGTGCCAGCAGTGCTAGCGATATGAACACTGAAGCTTTCTTT
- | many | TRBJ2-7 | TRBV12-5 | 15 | CASAGGALSQSEQYF | TGTGCTAGTGCTGGGGGAGCCCTTTCCCAAAGCGAGCAGTACTTC
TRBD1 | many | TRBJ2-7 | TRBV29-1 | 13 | CSVVRDRAWEQYF | TGCAGCGTGGTCCGGGACAGGGCGTGGGAGCAGTACTTC
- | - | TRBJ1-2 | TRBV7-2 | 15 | CASSDTSYSNYGYTF | TGTGCCAGCAGTGACACTTCTTACTCTAACTATGGCTACACCTTC
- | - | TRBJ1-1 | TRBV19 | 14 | CASSLSMVNTEAFF | TGTGCCAGTAGCCTTAGTATGGTGAACACTGAAGCTTTCTTT
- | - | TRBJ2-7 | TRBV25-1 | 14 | CASSEFNRSYEQYF | TGTGCCAGCAGTGAATTCAACAGGTCCTACGAGCAGTACTTC
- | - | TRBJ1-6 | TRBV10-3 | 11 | CTKTNGSPLHF | TGCACCAAGACGAACGGTTCACCCCTCCACTTT
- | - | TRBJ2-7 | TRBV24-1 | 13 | CATSDQQSYEQYF | TGTGCCACCAGTGACCAACAGAGCTACGAGCAGTACTTC
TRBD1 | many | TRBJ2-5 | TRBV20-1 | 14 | CSASLHRGTETQYF | TGCAGTGCTAGTTTGCACAGGGGAACGGAGACCCAGTACTTC
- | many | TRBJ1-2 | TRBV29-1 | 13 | CSVEGPGASGYTF | TGCAGCGTTGAGGGGCCGGGGGCCTCTGGCTACACCTTC
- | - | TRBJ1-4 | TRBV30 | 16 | CAWRPDGGSTNEKLFF | TGTGCCTGGAGGCCGGACGGGGGATCAACTAATGAAAAACTGTTTTTT
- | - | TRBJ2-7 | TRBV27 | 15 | CASSPYLGTSYEQYF | TGTGCCAGCAGCCCGTATTTGGGGACCTCCTACGAGCAGTACTTC
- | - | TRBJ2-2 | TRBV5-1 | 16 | CASSTGASGNTGELFF | TGCGCCAGCAGCACGGGGGCTAGCGGGAACACCGGGGAGCTGTTTTTT
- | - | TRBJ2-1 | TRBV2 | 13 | CASKDDFHNEQFF | TGTGCCAGCAAAGACGATTTTCACAATGAGCAGTTCTTC
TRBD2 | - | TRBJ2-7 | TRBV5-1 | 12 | CASSELAREQYF | TGCGCCAGCAGCGAACTAGCGCGTGAGCAGTACTTC
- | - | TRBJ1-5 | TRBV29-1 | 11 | CSVERRETQHF | TGCAGCGTTGAACGGAGAGAGACCCAGCATTTT